This TCR beta chain was recorded in a study of T cell responses to AZD1222 COVID-19 vaccine. Turning to the study itself: Timing groups of about 4 and about 12 weeks for second doses were pooled. Notes on the study in general: Spike-specific TCR breadth and depth both grew after two AZD1222 doses. AZD1222 recipients seropositive at baseline numbered only six. Vaccine-associated CD4 TCRs ranged over spike, dominating at 160-218 and 743-854.

In regard to this clone: The antigen is not known.

Libraries were prepared by immunoSEQ multiplex PCR; TCRdb keeps only in-frame clonotypes and omits some of them. The sample includes about 150,000 clones, 90% to 95% of them seen just once. Trimming shortened V by 1 base and J by 3 bases, and 10 bases separated the two germline ends. The germline CDR1 and CDR2 sequences are KGHSH and LQKENI. The CDR3 is 14 residues long. This sequence joins TRBV18 and TRBJ2-7; tentatively, D is TRBD1 (6 bases). The specimen comprised peripheral blood, sampled on day 0 of AZD1222 vaccination. The TCR originated in an adult in good health. CDR3 amino acids: CASSPLPQGYEQYF. DNA of the CDR3: TGTGCCAGCTCACCACTACCACAGGGCTACGAGCAGTACTTC.